These T cell receptor beta chains were read from a single sample in a study of T cells after yellow fever vaccination. TCRdb itself ran the 5' RACE reads through MiXCR, one entry per CDR3 protein. This sample carries 400,000 or so distinct CDR3 sequences, under 20% of them seen once, and the ten largest clones take 18%. The sample here was PBMCs, taken before the yellow fever booster vaccination. The receptors stem from a man aged 18 to 35 who received the YFV17D yellow fever vaccine. Both conserved end residues are part of each CDR3. The order of the fields is clone size, V gene, J gene, D gene, CDR3 protein, CDR3 DNA. A D gene is named only where the DNA matches it firmly. Clone size is given for some rows only: seen once, a few or many times, or a class if the clone is expanded.

abundance: NA; v_gene: TRBV6-1; j_gene: TRBJ1-1; d_gene: NA; CDR3aa: CAGEVTEAFF; CDR3nt: TGTGCCGGAGAGGTCACTGAAGCTTTCTTT
abundance: few; v_gene: TRBV15; j_gene: TRBJ2-2; d_gene: NA; CDR3aa: CATSNLVNGELFF; CDR3nt: TGTGCCACCAGCAACCTGGTAAACGGGGAGCTGTTTTTT
abundance: few; v_gene: TRBV15; j_gene: TRBJ2-5; d_gene: NA; CDR3aa: CLPWEFQETQYF; CDR3nt: TGTCTTCCCTGGGAATTTCAAGAGACCCAGTACTTC
abundance: once; v_gene: TRBV7-2; j_gene: TRBJ2-2; d_gene: NA; CDR3aa: CASSPQPLGNTGELFF; CDR3nt: TGTGCCAGCAGCCCCCAGCCCCTAGGGAACACCGGGGAGCTGTTTTTT
abundance: many; v_gene: TRBV12-3/TRBV12-4; j_gene: TRBJ2-3; d_gene: NA; CDR3aa: CASSAPSVDTQYF; CDR3nt: TGTGCCAGCAGTGCGCCCTCGGTAGATACGCAGTATTTT
abundance: few; v_gene: TRBV5-1; j_gene: TRBJ2-1; d_gene: NA; CDR3aa: CASSLGRGDEQFF; CDR3nt: TGTGCCAGCAGCTTAGGCAGGGGAGATGAGCAGTTCTTC
abundance: few; v_gene: TRBV7-6; j_gene: TRBJ2-1; d_gene: NA; CDR3aa: CASSPGPPSYNEQFF; CDR3nt: TGTGCCAGCAGTCCAGGCCCCCCCTCCTACAATGAGCAGTTCTTC
abundance: NA; v_gene: TRBV9; j_gene: TRBJ1-6; d_gene: TRBD1; CDR3aa: CASSVGDRAESPLHF; CDR3nt: TGTGCCAGCAGCGTAGGGGACAGGGCAGAATCACCCCTCCACTTT
abundance: many; v_gene: TRBV12-3/TRBV12-4; j_gene: TRBJ2-1; d_gene: TRBD2; CDR3aa: CASSLGAGGEQFF; CDR3nt: TGTGCCAGCAGTTTGGGAGCGGGGGGCGAGCAGTTCTTC
abundance: NA; v_gene: TRBV18; j_gene: TRBJ2-1; d_gene: TRBD2; CDR3aa: CASSPEAGGGEQFF; CDR3nt: TGTGCCAGCTCACCGGAGGCGGGGGGCGGTGAGCAGTTCTTC
abundance: many; v_gene: TRBV4-1; j_gene: TRBJ1-4; d_gene: NA; CDR3aa: CASSQEWGVGEKLFF; CDR3nt: TGCGCCAGCAGCCAAGAATGGGGGGTCGGTGAAAAACTGTTTTTT
abundance: NA; v_gene: TRBV12-3/TRBV12-4; j_gene: TRBJ2-3; d_gene: NA; CDR3aa: CASSSPGVGTQYF; CDR3nt: TGTGCCAGCAGTTCTCCGGGGGTTGGTACGCAGTATTTT
abundance: NA; v_gene: TRBV7-2; j_gene: TRBJ1-6; d_gene: NA; CDR3aa: CASSLERVLNNSPLHF; CDR3nt: TGTGCCAGCAGCTTAGAGAGGGTCCTTAATAACTCACCCCTCCACTTT
abundance: few; v_gene: TRBV12-3/TRBV12-4; j_gene: TRBJ2-2; d_gene: TRBD1; CDR3aa: CASSGRDRGLSNTGELFF; CDR3nt: TGTGCCAGCAGCGGTCGGGACAGGGGACTCTCGAACACCGGGGAGCTGTTTTTT
abundance: NA; v_gene: TRBV3-1; j_gene: TRBJ2-2; d_gene: NA; CDR3aa: CASSQVGTGELFF; CDR3nt: TGTGCCAGCAGCCAAGTGGGTACCGGGGAGCTGTTTTTT
abundance: few; v_gene: TRBV6-6; j_gene: TRBJ1-5; d_gene: NA; CDR3aa: CATSLNGRNQPQHF; CDR3nt: TGTGCCACCTCGTTGAATGGGAGAAATCAGCCCCAGCATTTT
abundance: NA; v_gene: TRBV12-3/TRBV12-4; j_gene: TRBJ2-1; d_gene: NA; CDR3aa: CASAGTHNEQFF; CDR3nt: TGTGCCAGCGCCGGGACACACAATGAGCAGTTCTTC
abundance: few; v_gene: TRBV12-5; j_gene: TRBJ2-1; d_gene: NA; CDR3aa: CASGWGVHNEQFF; CDR3nt: TGTGCTAGTGGTTGGGGGGTACACAATGAGCAGTTCTTC
abundance: NA; v_gene: TRBV7-2; j_gene: TRBJ2-1; d_gene: TRBD1; CDR3aa: CASSPRSGQMFF; CDR3nt: TGTGCCAGCAGCCCCCGCTCGGGACAGATGTTCTTC
abundance: NA; v_gene: TRBV14; j_gene: TRBJ2-1; d_gene: NA; CDR3aa: CASSDGTFGYNEQFF; CDR3nt: TGTGCCAGCAGCGATGGAACATTTGGCTACAATGAGCAGTTCTTC
abundance: NA; v_gene: TRBV20-1; j_gene: TRBJ1-5; d_gene: NA; CDR3aa: CSASRVSGENSNQPQHF; CDR3nt: TGCAGTGCTAGTCGAGTATCGGGGGAAAATAGCAATCAGCCCCAGCATTTT
abundance: few; v_gene: TRBV12-5; j_gene: TRBJ2-3; d_gene: NA; CDR3aa: CASGLQLSTDTQYF; CDR3nt: TGTGCTAGTGGCCTACAGCTAAGCACAGATACGCAGTATTTT
abundance: NA; v_gene: TRBV2; j_gene: TRBJ1-6; d_gene: TRBD1; CDR3aa: CASSVNRGGNSPLHF; CDR3nt: TGTGCCAGCAGTGTCAACAGGGGGGGGAATTCACCCCTCCACTTT
abundance: few; v_gene: TRBV29-1; j_gene: TRBJ1-2; d_gene: NA; CDR3aa: CSVVEVTGRRSYTF; CDR3nt: TGCAGCGTTGTGGAGGTGACCGGGAGAAGGAGCTACACCTTC
abundance: few; v_gene: TRBV6-1; j_gene: TRBJ2-3; d_gene: NA; CDR3aa: CASREAPNTDTQYF; CDR3nt: TGTGCCAGCAGGGAGGCCCCGAACACAGATACGCAGTATTTT
abundance: few; v_gene: TRBV5-1; j_gene: TRBJ2-3; d_gene: TRBD2; CDR3aa: CASRISGGADTQYF; CDR3nt: TGCGCCAGCCGGATTAGCGGGGGGGCCGATACGCAGTATTTT
abundance: few; v_gene: TRBV20-1; j_gene: TRBJ2-5; d_gene: NA; CDR3aa: CSARGDSGVFIGETQYF; CDR3nt: TGCAGTGCCAGGGGGGATAGCGGGGTTTTTATCGGAGAGACCCAGTACTTC
abundance: NA; v_gene: TRBV7-2; j_gene: TRBJ2-1; d_gene: NA; CDR3aa: CASSSDQRRSLSYNEQFF; CDR3nt: TGTGCCAGCAGCTCCGACCAGAGGCGGAGCCTTTCCTACAATGAGCAGTTCTTC
abundance: many; v_gene: TRBV7-2; j_gene: TRBJ2-3; d_gene: NA; CDR3aa: CASSGGPGDTQYF; CDR3nt: TGTGCCAGCAGCGGCGGTCCGGGGGATACGCAGTATTTT
abundance: NA; v_gene: TRBV4-1; j_gene: TRBJ2-5; d_gene: NA; CDR3aa: CASSPGGREAPETQYF; CDR3nt: TGCGCCAGCAGTCCCGGAGGCAGGGAGGCCCCAGAGACCCAGTACTTC
abundance: NA; v_gene: TRBV7-9; j_gene: TRBJ1-6; d_gene: NA; CDR3aa: CASSLASGPPLHF; CDR3nt: TGTGCCAGCAGCTTAGCGTCGGGTCCACCCCTCCACTTT
abundance: few; v_gene: TRBV4-1; j_gene: TRBJ2-5; d_gene: TRBD2; CDR3aa: CASSLQTSGGKETQYF; CDR3nt: TGCGCCAGCAGCCTGCAGACTAGCGGGGGAAAAGAGACCCAGTACTTC
abundance: few; v_gene: TRBV4-1; j_gene: TRBJ1-2; d_gene: NA; CDR3aa: CASSQDPLRTYPGSGYTF; CDR3nt: TGCGCCAGCAGCCAAGACCCGCTTCGGACCTACCCGGGGAGTGGCTACACCTTC